The next 15 T cell receptor beta chains were all read from a single sample in a study of T cells in Graves' hyperthyroidism and ophthalmopathy. Amplification of TCR beta CDR3 regions used RNA as the template. An initial round of RT-PCR targeting the TCR CDR3 relied on the HTBI primer set. In TCRdb, the multiplex PCR reads were re-called with MiXCR into one record per CDR3 protein. The sample records nearly 750,000 distinct CDR3 sequences, around a third being singletons. The sample consisted of blood. These receptors were taken from a woman aged 40-49 years with Graves' hyperthyroidism.

Ten or more counts support this clonotype. The chain has TRBV20-1 and TRBJ2-5; perhaps D is TRBD1 or TRBD2 (5 bases each). V gave up 3 bases and J gave up 1 base, with 9 bases separating them. Per the germline V gene, CDR1 is DFQATT and CDR2 is SNEGSKA (reference sequence). The CDR3 is 13 amino acids. The CDR3 DNA follows: TGCAGTGCTAGCGGGACGGCCCAAGAGACCCAGTACTTC. Its translation: CSASGTAQETQYF.

This clonotype was seen only once. The chain couples TRBV5-1 to TRBJ2-2; D is ambiguous. Trimming pared 4 bases from V and 1 base from J, leaving 8 bases between. The CDR3 extends over 14 amino acids. The V gene's germline CDR1 is SGHRS and CDR2 YFSETQ. The CDR3 nucleotides read TGCGCCAGCAGCGATCTAAGGAACACCGGGGAGCTGTTTTTT. It translates to CASSDLRNTGELFF.

This clonotype appeared many times. The chain uses TRBV4-3 and TRBJ1-6, with 8 bases that match TRBD1. J gave up 5 bases and V 1 base, and 7 bases lay outside the gene matches. The CDR3 is made up of 17 amino acids. CDR1 and CDR2 (germline): LGHNA, YSLEER. CDR3: CASSQANRGANNSPLHF. CDR3 DNA sequence: TGCGCCAGCAGCCAAGCGAACAGGGGGGCGAATAATTCACCCCTCCACTTT.

The gene calls are TRBV5-1 and TRBJ2-2; 7 bases align to TRBD1. The CDR3 consists of 14 residues. From germline, CDR1 is SGHRS and CDR2 YFSETQ. J lost 6 bases, V lost 4 bases, and 6 bases had no gene match. CDR3 sequence reads: CASSDRASAGELFF. The CDR3 DNA follows: TGCGCCAGCAGCGACAGGGCTAGTGCCGGGGAGCTGTTTTTT. Filled out from reference TRBV5-1 and TRBJ2-2, the complete variable domain reads KAGVTQTPRYLIKTRGQQVTLSCSPISGHRSVSWYQQTPGQGLQFLFEYFSETQRNKGNFPGRFSGRQFSNSRSEMNVSTLELGDSALYLCASSDRASAGELFFGEGSRLTVL.

In the case of this clonotype: This may be a read error, as it is one base from a much larger clone. The V and J genes are TRBV29-1 and TRBJ1-1; D is perhaps TRBD1 (5 bases). There are 11 residues in the CDR3. Germline V CDR1 and CDR2: SQVTM, ANQGSEA. CDR3 residues: CSVRGYTEALF. CDR3 in DNA: TGCAGCGTTCGGGGGTACACTGAAGCTCTCTTT. The whole variable domain, remainder taken from reference TRBV29-1 and TRBJ1-1, is SAVISQKPSRDICQRGTSLTIQCQVDSQVTMMFWYRQQPGQSLTLIATANQGSEATYESGFVIDKFPISRPNLTFSTLTVSNMSPEDSSIYLCSVRGYTEALFGQGTRLTVV.

CDR3 sequence reads: CASSLGRRGNYGYTF. CDR3 nucleotide sequence: TGCGCCAGCAGCCTGGGTCGCCGGGGGAACTATGGCTACACCTTC. The genes are TRBV5-1 and TRBJ1-2; D possibly corresponds to TRBD1 (5 bases). The CDR3 extends over 15 amino acids. Germline V lookup: CDR1 SGHRS, CDR2 YFSETQ. V was clipped by 4 bases and J by 2 bases, with 15 bases between them.

This clonotype was seen a few times. The CDR3 nucleotides are TGTGCCAGCAGTTACTCAAGGGGTCTAATATACGAGCAGTACTTC. Protein sequence: CASSYSRGLIYEQYF. The chain employs TRBV6-5 and TRBJ2-7; D is perhaps TRBD1 (5 bases). The CDR3 has 15 residues. Germline lookup yields CDR1 MNHEY and CDR2 SVGAGI. V was clipped by 0 bases and J by 4 bases, with 13 bases between them.

The chain is built from TRBV7-2 and TRBJ2-3; D might be TRBD2 (6 bases). Trimming removed 5 bases from V and 4 bases from J, with 19 bases in between. Germline CDR1 reads SGHTA; CDR2 reads FQGNSA. The CDR3 consists of 16 residues. The CDR3, as DNA: TGTGCCAGCAGCCCCAATTGGGGCGGGGCCTCAGATACGCAGTATTTT. It encodes CASSPNWGGASDTQYF.

This clonotype occurred a few times. The J gene is TRBJ2-7, the V gene TRBV5-8, with D tentatively TRBD1 or TRBD2 (6 bases each). V was cut by 2 bases and J by 6 bases, with 18 bases left in between. The germline V gene encodes CDR1 SGHTS and CDR2 YDEGEE. This CDR3 has 15 amino acids. CDR3 nucleotide sequence: TGTGCCAGCAGCTTATCGGGGGCGGGCCGCGGCGAGCAGTACTTC. This gives the protein CASSLSGAGRGEQYF. The whole variable domain, filled in from reference TRBV5-8 and TRBJ2-7, reads EAGVTQSPTHLIKTRGQQATLRCSPISGHTSVYWYQQALGLGLQFLLWYDEGEERNRGNFPPRFSGRQFPNYSSELNVNALELEDSALYLCASSLSGAGRGEQYFGPGTRLTVT.

The chain combines TRBV5-1 with TRBJ1-1; 7 bases are shared with TRBD1. V shed 4 bases, J shed 8 bases, and the junction held 11 bases outside the gene matches. The CDR3 is made up of 14 amino acids. CDR1 is SGHRS and CDR2 is YFSETQ in the germline V gene. CDR3 loop: CASSLTGINSEAFF. As DNA, the CDR3 is TGCGCCAGCAGCCTGACAGGGATCAATTCCGAAGCTTTCTTT.

This clonotype was counted ten times or more. The rearrangement links TRBV20-1 to TRBJ1-2, with TRBD1 matching 10 bases. The CDR3 is made up of 14 amino acids. Trimming at V came to 2 bases and at J to 7 bases, leaving 7 bases not matched to a gene. Germline lookup yields CDR1 DFQATT and CDR2 SNEGSKA (reference sequence). CDR3 coding DNA: TGCAGTGCTAGACGACAGGGGGCCTTACCTGGCTACACCTTC. As protein: CSARRQGALPGYTF.

Ten or more counts support this clonotype. This sequence joins TRBV7-2 and TRBJ1-6; possible D gene TRBD1, 5 bases. Germline loops: CDR1 SGHTA, CDR2 FQGNSA. V was clipped by 4 bases and J by 8 bases, with 15 bases between them. This CDR3 has 15 residues. The CDR3 here is CASSWGSGGDSPLHF. The CDR3, as DNA: TGTGCCAGCAGCTGGGGCTCAGGAGGTGATTCACCCCTCCACTTT.

V gene TRBV6-2 or TRBV6-3 combines with J gene TRBJ2-7; D ambiguous. Germline V gene data show CDR1 as MNHEY and CDR2 as SVGEGT. The CDR3 loop spans 16 amino acids. V lost 0 bases to trimming and J lost 5 bases, with 17 bases between them. CDR3 in DNA: TGTGCCAGCAGTTACTCGAAATTTCTGGGATCCGACGAGCAGTACTTC. Translated: CASSYSKFLGSDEQYF.

V gene TRBV29-1 combines with J gene TRBJ2-3; 8 nucleotides align to TRBD1. Germline values: CDR1 SQVTM, CDR2 ANQGSEA. The CDR3 runs to 14 residues. The V and J ends lost 3 bases and 1 base, in that order; junction bases with no gene match: 3. The CDR3 is CSVDRGQGTDTQYF. DNA of the CDR3: TGCAGCGTTGATAGGGGACAGGGCACAGATACGCAGTATTTT.

This clonotype was picked up many times. The rearrangement links TRBV2 to TRBJ1-6; D gene uncertain. The CDR3 has 14 amino acids. Trimming pared 10 bases from V and 3 bases from J, leaving 13 bases between. Germline CDR1 reads SNHLY; CDR2 reads FYNNEI. In DNA, the CDR3 is TGTGCCACCTCCCCTGGGGACTATAATTCACCCCTCCACTTT. It encodes CATSPGDYNSPLHF.